This TCR beta chain was documented in a study of T cell repertoires in cytomegalovirus infection. Study-level background: Selection of CMV epitopes for the study included recently identified HLA-C-restricted and well-studied HLA-B-restricted ones. TCR beta signatures that were public indicated CMV infection and matching HLA type.

Study-wide findings and caveats: Accumulated public TCR beta family frequency recognized individuals carrying CMV together with the relevant HLA. Predominance within the ex vivo response was attributable to HLA-C-restricted CMV-specific TCR beta clonotypes.

TCRdb re-derived calls from the reads in MiXCR, one entry per CDR3 protein. In the table there are 110,000 to 150,000 distinct CDR3 sequences, roughly a third of which are singletons. With respect to this clonotype: What it binds is not known.

CDR3 length: 15 residues. V shed 4 bases and J shed 4 bases, with 13 bases lying between them. Germline assignment: CDR1 SEHNR and CDR2 FQNEAQ (reference sequence). Material: CD8+ T cells from cultured PBMCs, obtained from culture after CMV antigen stimulation. The sequence was obtained from a human donor in good health (CMV status not recorded). Some clones in this sample may be carry-over from other donors' samples. The chain uses TRBV7-9 and TRBJ1-4, with a tentative D call TRBD1 (5 bases). CDR3 coding DNA: TGTGCCAGCAGCTGGTCCAGGGCCCATAATGAAAAACTGTTTTTT. Protein product: CASSWSRAHNEKLFF. Using reference TRBV7-9 and TRBJ1-4 for the parts outside the CDR3, the full variable domain is DTGVSQNPRHKITKRGQNVTFRCDPISEHNRLYWYRQTLGQGPEFLTYFQNEAQLEKSRLLSDRFSAERPKGSFSTLEIQRTEQGDSAMYLCASSWSRAHNEKLFFGSGTQLSVL.